The following is a TCR beta chain sequence with its context. This specimen comes from a study of technical replicates of blood from a few donors. Sequenced by immunoSEQ multiplex PCR; TCRdb stores in-frame clones only, minus some. The sample yields about 17,000 clones, approximately 83% seen once. Sequencing was carried out using PBMCs. This TCR came from a human donor in good health. Some clones in this sample may be carry-over from other donors' samples.

In DNA, the CDR3 is TGTGCCAGCAGTCTAGACAGTGTGAACACTGAAGCTTTCTTT. Translation: CASSLDSVNTEAFF. The chain is built from TRBV11-3 and TRBJ1-1, with a possible D match to TRBD1 (5 bases). This CDR3 has 14 amino acids. V lost 6 bases and J lost 0, with 11 bases in between. Germline-derived CDR1 and CDR2 are SGHNT and YENEEA.